This T cell receptor beta chain is drawn from a study of ipilimumab plus nivolumab after autologous stem cell transplantation. The assay was immunoSEQ multiplex PCR, and TCRdb's table has in-frame clones only and misses some. The sample yields roughly 86,000 clones, more than 80% seen once. The receptor comes from a male donor with diffuse large B-cell lymphoma. The sample was PBMCs, taken in a trial of ipilimumab plus nivolumab as post-transplant consolidation.

The CDR3 loop reads CASSFGPGGYTF. The CDR3 region has the DNA TGTGCCAGCAGTTTCGGGCCTGGAGGCTACACCTTC. The chain has TRBV6-5 and TRBJ1-2; D gene unclear. V lost 4 bases and J 8 bases, leaving 11 bases between the germline ends. This CDR3 spans 12 amino acids. Germline V gene sequence: CDR1 MNHEY, CDR2 SVGAGI.